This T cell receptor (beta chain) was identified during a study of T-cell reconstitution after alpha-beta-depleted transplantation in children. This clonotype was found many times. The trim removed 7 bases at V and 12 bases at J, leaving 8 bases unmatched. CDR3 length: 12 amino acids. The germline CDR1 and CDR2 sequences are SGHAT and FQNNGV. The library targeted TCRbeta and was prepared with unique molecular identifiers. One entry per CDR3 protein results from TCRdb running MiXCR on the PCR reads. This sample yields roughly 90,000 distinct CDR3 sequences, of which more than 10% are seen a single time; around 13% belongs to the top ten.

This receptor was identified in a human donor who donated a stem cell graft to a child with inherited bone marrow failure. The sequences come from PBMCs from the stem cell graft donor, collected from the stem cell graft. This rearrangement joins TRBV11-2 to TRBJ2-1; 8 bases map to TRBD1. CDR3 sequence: CASTFNGTGQFF. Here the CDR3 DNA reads TGTGCCAGCACTTTCAACGGGACAGGGCAGTTCTTC.